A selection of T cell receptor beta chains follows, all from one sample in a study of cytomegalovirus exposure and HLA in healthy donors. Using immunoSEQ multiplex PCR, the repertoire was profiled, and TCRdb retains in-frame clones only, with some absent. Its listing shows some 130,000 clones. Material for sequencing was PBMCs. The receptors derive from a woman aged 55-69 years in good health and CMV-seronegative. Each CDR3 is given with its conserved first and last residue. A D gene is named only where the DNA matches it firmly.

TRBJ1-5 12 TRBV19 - TGTGCCACCAGGGGCCTTGGTCAGCCCCAGCATTTT CATRGLGQPQHF
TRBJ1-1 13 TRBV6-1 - TGTGCCAGCAGTGTGGGGACTGACACTGAAGCTTTCTTT CASSVGTDTEAFF
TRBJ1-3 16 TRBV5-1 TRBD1 TGCGCCAGCAGCCAGACGATGACAGGGGTTGGAAACACCATATATTTT CASSQTMTGVGNTIYF
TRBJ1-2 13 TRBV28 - TGTGCCAGCAGCCCTGCGGGGCTCTATGGCTACACCTTC CASSPAGLYGYTF
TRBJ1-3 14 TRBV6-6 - TGTGCCAGCAGTTGGACACCCACAGGAAACACCATATATTTT CASSWTPTGNTIYF
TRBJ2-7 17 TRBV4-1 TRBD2 TGCGCCAGCAGCCCCATGATAGCGGGAGTCATTTCCTACGAGCAGTACTTC CASSPMIAGVISYEQYF
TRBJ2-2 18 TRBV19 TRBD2 TGTGCCAGTAGTATAAGTACCCTAGCGGGAGCGGGGACCGGGGAGCTGTTTTTT CASSISTLAGAGTGELFF
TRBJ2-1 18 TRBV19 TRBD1 TGTGCCAGTAGTATCTGGCAGGGGGCGGACCTTCAGTACAATGAGCAGTTCTTC CASSIWQGADLQYNEQFF
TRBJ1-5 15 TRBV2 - TGTGCCAGCAGTGTTGGGCAGGGGAGCAATCAGCCCCAGCATTTT CASSVGQGSNQPQHF
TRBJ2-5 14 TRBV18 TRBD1 TGTGCCAGCTCACCAGGCAGGGGGACAGAGACCCAGTACTTC CASSPGRGTETQYF
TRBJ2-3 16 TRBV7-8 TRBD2 TGTGCCAGCAGCTTAGGGCTAGCGGGGGAAACAGAGGGGCAGTATTTT CASSLGLAGETEGQYF